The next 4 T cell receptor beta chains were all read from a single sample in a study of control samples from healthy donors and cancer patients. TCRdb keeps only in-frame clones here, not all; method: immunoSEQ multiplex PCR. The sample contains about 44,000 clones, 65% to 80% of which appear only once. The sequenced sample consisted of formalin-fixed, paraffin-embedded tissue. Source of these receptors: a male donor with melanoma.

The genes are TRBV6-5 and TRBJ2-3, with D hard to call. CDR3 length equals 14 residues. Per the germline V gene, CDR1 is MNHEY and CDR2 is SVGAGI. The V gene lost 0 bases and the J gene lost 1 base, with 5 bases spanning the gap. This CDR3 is CASSYSARTDTQYF. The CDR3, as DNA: TGTGCCAGCAGTTACTCCGCCCGCACAGATACGCAGTATTTT.

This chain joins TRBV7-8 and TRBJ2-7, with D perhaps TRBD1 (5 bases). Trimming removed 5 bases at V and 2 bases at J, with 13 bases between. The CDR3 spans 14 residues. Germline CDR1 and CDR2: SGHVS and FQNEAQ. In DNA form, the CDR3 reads TGTGCCAGCAGCCCCTGGGGCGCGACCTACGAGCAGTACTTC. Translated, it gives CASSPWGATYEQYF.

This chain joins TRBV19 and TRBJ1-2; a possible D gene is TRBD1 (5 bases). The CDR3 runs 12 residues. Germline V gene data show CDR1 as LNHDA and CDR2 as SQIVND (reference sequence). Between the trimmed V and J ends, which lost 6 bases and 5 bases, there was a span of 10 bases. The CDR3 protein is CASRGTVYGYTF. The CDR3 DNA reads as TGTGCCAGTAGGGGGACGGTTTATGGCTACACCTTC.

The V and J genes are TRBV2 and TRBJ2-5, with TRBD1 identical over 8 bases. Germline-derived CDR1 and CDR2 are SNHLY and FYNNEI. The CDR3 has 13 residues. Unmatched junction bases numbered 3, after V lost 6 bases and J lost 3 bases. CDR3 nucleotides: TGTGCCAGCAGCGCGACAGGGGAAGAGACCCAGTACTTC. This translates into CASSATGEETQYF.